One sample yielded the 9 T cell receptor beta chains listed below, sequenced in a study of cytomegalovirus exposure and HLA in healthy donors. The PCR used 60 Vbeta and 13 Jbeta primers. Profiled with immunoSEQ multiplex PCR; TCRdb holds only in-frame clones, not every one. The sample shows some 210,000 clones, 77% of them seen only once. Material for sequencing was PBMCs. Receptors were obtained from a woman aged 25-40 years in good health and CMV-seropositive.

The V gene is TRBV19, the J gene TRBJ1-1; TRBD1 is a possible D gene (5 bases). Trimming left V 5 bases short and J 4 bases short, with 17 bases between. The CDR3 is 15 residues long. Germline assignment: CDR1 LNHDA and CDR2 SQIVND (reference sequence). The CDR3 nucleotides are TGTGCCAGTAGTCCAGCGGGACTTTCTCCCACTGAAGCTTTCTTT. Translating gives CASSPAGLSPTEAFF.

The chain combines TRBV6-5 with TRBJ1-4; D may be TRBD1 (5 bases). The germline gives CDR1 MNHEY, CDR2 SVGAGI. The CDR3 length is 15 residues. Between the trimmed V and J ends, which lost 0 bases and 7 bases, there was a span of 12 bases. CDR3 DNA: TGTGCCAGCAGTTACTCATATAGACAGCCTGAAAAACTGTTTTTT. Protein product: CASSYSYRQPEKLFF.

The chain has TRBV5-4 and TRBJ2-3, with 8 bases fitting TRBD2. Per germline, CDR1 SGHNT and CDR2 YYREEE (reference sequence). After removal of 3 bases from V and 4 bases from J, the junction contained 4 bases not matched to a gene. The CDR3 contains 14 residues. This CDR3 reads CASSSGLAPDTQYF. As DNA, the CDR3 is TGTGCCAGCAGCTCTGGACTAGCTCCAGATACGCAGTATTTT.

The chain links TRBV7-9 to TRBJ1-6; D is perhaps TRBD1 (5 bases). V was trimmed by 4 bases and J by 8 bases, leaving 12 bases between them. In germline, CDR1 is SEHNR, CDR2 FQNEAQ (reference sequence). The CDR3 extends over 14 amino acids. CDR3 DNA: TGTGCCAGCAGCTCCGGGACTGTTGATTCACCCCTCCACTTT. This sequence encodes CASSSGTVDSPLHF.

This chain connects TRBV19 to TRBJ2-5; D might be TRBD1 (5 bases). The DNA end lines up better with TRBJ2-7; the J call may be wrong. Looked up from germline, CDR1 is LNHDA and CDR2 is SQIVND (reference sequence). The CDR3 covers 15 residues. In DNA form, the CDR3 reads TGTGCCAGTAGTATCCATCAGACAGCCAGCTACGAGCAGTACTTC. It translates to CASSIHQTASYEQYF.

As to this clone: Germline and junction disagree at one end, which may indicate a read error. The same CDR3 also results from other DNA sequences found in this sample. The V and J genes are TRBV30 and TRBJ1-6, with D possibly being TRBD1 (6 bases). CDR1 and CDR2 from the germline V gene are GTSNPN and SVGIG (reference sequence). The CDR3 runs to 15 residues. CDR3 coding DNA: TGCGCCTGGAGTGTATTAGGGGGTTCAAATTCACCCCTCCACTTT. Residues: CAWSVLGGSNSPLHF.

The rearrangement joins TRBV28 to TRBJ2-7; 7 bases are a match to TRBD1. This CDR3 has 15 amino acids. The ends lost 3 bases at V and 1 base at J; junction bases unmatched: 6. Germline V gives CDR1 MDHEN, CDR2 SYDVKM. CDR3 amino acids: CASSFTGEMSYEQYF. The CDR3 DNA follows: TGTGCCAGCAGTTTCACAGGGGAAATGTCCTACGAGCAGTACTTC. Based on the CDR3 plus reference TRBV28 and TRBJ2-7, the full variable domain is DVKVTQSSRYLVKRTGEKVFLECVQDMDHENMFWYRQDPGLGLRLIYFSYDVKMKEKGDIPEGYSVSREKKERFSLILESASTNQTSMYLCASSFTGEMSYEQYFGPGTRLTVT.

V and J are TRBV19 and TRBJ2-7; D is undetermined. This CDR3 comprises 13 residues. Per germline, CDR1 LNHDA and CDR2 SQIVND (reference sequence). The ends were cut back, 3 bases at V and 2 bases at J, with 8 bases in the middle. CDR3 nucleotides: TGTGCCAGTAGTATTACGCTAACCTACGAGCAGTACTTC. As protein: CASSITLTYEQYF. The full variable domain, completed using reference TRBV19 and TRBJ2-7, is DGGITQSPKYLFRKEGQNVTLSCEQNLNHDAMYWYRQDPGQGLRLIYYSQIVNDFQKGDIAEGYSVSREKKESFPLTVTSAQKNPTAFYLCASSITLTYEQYFGPGTRLTVT.

The chain carries TRBV7-9 and TRBJ2-7; a possible D gene is TRBD2 (6 bases). V lost 4 bases and J lost 4, with 11 bases in between. Germline-derived CDR1 and CDR2 are SEHNR and FQNEAQ (reference sequence). CDR3 length: 13 residues. CDR3 loop: CASSSSGGYEQYF. DNA of the CDR3: TGTGCCAGCAGCTCGTCCGGGGGTTACGAGCAGTACTTC.